The rows below give T cell receptor beta chains drawn from one sample of a study of T cells after yellow fever vaccination. MiXCR, run by TCRdb on the 5' RACE reads, gives a single entry per CDR3 protein. The sample lists some 300,000 distinct CDR3 sequences, around 10% occurring once. Sample: CD4+ T cells sorted from PBMCs, taken 5 days after the yellow fever booster vaccination. The receptor set was obtained from a man aged 18 to 30 who received the YFV17D yellow fever vaccine. CDR3s include the opening cysteine and the closing phenylalanine or tryptophan. The order of the fields is CDR3 DNA, CDR3 protein, J gene, clone size, V gene, D gene. D genes are given only for firm matches. Size is omitted from some rows. Given values are once, few, many or a class for expanded clones.

CDR3 DNA: TGTGCCAGCAGCCCCGGGGGGGGTACGCAGTATTTT
CDR3 protein: CASSPGGGTQYF
J gene: TRBJ2-3
clone size: NA
V gene: TRBV14
D gene: TRBD2

CDR3 DNA: TGTGCCAGCAGCCCAACGGGTGGGTACACCGGGGAGCTGTTTTTT
CDR3 protein: CASSPTGGYTGELFF
J gene: TRBJ2-2
clone size: NA
V gene: TRBV3-1
D gene: NA

CDR3 DNA: TGTGCCAGCAGCCACGTCGACAGGGGGAGTTCACCCCTCCACTTT
CDR3 protein: CASSHVDRGSSPLHF
J gene: TRBJ1-6
clone size: NA
V gene: TRBV6-1
D gene: TRBD1

CDR3 DNA: TGTGCCAGCAGACAACCCGGGACAGACTTTGGCTACACCTTC
CDR3 protein: CASRQPGTDFGYTF
J gene: TRBJ1-2
clone size: NA
V gene: TRBV7-2
D gene: TRBD1

CDR3 DNA: TGTGCCAGCAGCGTAGACCAGAACACCGGGGAGCTGTTTTTT
CDR3 protein: CASSVDQNTGELFF
J gene: TRBJ2-2
clone size: few
V gene: TRBV9
D gene: NA

CDR3 DNA: TGTGCCAGCAGCTTAGGACGGGCTAGCGGGGGACAAGAGACCCAGTACTTC
CDR3 protein: CASSLGRASGGQETQYF
J gene: TRBJ2-5
clone size: NA
V gene: TRBV7-2
D gene: TRBD2

CDR3 DNA: TGTGCCAGCAGCTCCCGAGGGGAGCACACCGGGGAGCTGTTTTTT
CDR3 protein: CASSSRGEHTGELFF
J gene: TRBJ2-2
clone size: NA
V gene: TRBV11-3
D gene: NA

CDR3 DNA: TGTGCCAGCAGTTACTCCGCGCCGGGGAACTCCTACGAGCAGTACTTC
CDR3 protein: CASSYSAPGNSYEQYF
J gene: TRBJ2-7
clone size: few
V gene: TRBV6-6
D gene: NA

CDR3 DNA: TGTGCCAGCGGAAAGGGGGACCGCTCCTACAATGAGCAGTTCTTC
CDR3 protein: CASGKGDRSYNEQFF
J gene: TRBJ2-1
clone size: NA
V gene: TRBV27
D gene: NA

CDR3 DNA: TGTGCCAGCAGCTTAACCCATGAGAGCAATCAGCCCCAGCATTTT
CDR3 protein: CASSLTHESNQPQHF
J gene: TRBJ1-5
clone size: NA
V gene: TRBV7-2
D gene: NA

CDR3 DNA: TGTGCCAGCAGCCCGGACAGGCAAAGCACAGATACGCAGTATTTT
CDR3 protein: CASSPDRQSTDTQYF
J gene: TRBJ2-3
clone size: many
V gene: TRBV7-2
D gene: TRBD1

CDR3 DNA: TGCGCCAGCAGCCCCCGCGTCAGGTTGAACACTGAAGCTTTCTTT
CDR3 protein: CASSPRVRLNTEAFF
J gene: TRBJ1-1
clone size: few
V gene: TRBV4-1
D gene: NA

CDR3 DNA: TGCGCCAGCAGCCAGGGCCGATGGGACAGGGTCCCAGATACGCAGTATTTT
CDR3 protein: CASSQGRWDRVPDTQYF
J gene: TRBJ2-3
clone size: few
V gene: TRBV4-1
D gene: TRBD1

CDR3 DNA: TGCAGTATTACAGGGGAGGATAATGAAAAACTGTTTTTT
CDR3 protein: CSITGEDNEKLFF
J gene: TRBJ1-4
clone size: few
V gene: TRBV20-1
D gene: TRBD1

CDR3 DNA: TGCGCCAGCAGCGAGTTCTTAGCGGGGGGGCTGTTACGAACCGACTCGCAGTTCTTC
CDR3 protein: CASSEFLAGGLLRTDSQFF
J gene: TRBJ2-1
clone size: NA
V gene: TRBV5-1
D gene: TRBD2

CDR3 DNA: TGTGCCAGCAGCCAAGATCTACCTAGCGTATGGACCCAGTACTTC
CDR3 protein: CASSQDLPSVWTQYF
J gene: TRBJ2-5
clone size: NA
V gene: TRBV4-2
D gene: NA

CDR3 DNA: TGTGCCAGCAGTTCGTCTGGTGGAAACACCATATATTTT
CDR3 protein: CASSSSGGNTIYF
J gene: TRBJ1-3
clone size: few
V gene: TRBV6-5
D gene: NA

CDR3 DNA: TGTGCCAGCTCTCGACGTGGGAGCGGGGGAAATGAGCAGTTCTTC
CDR3 protein: CASSRRGSGGNEQFF
J gene: TRBJ2-1
clone size: many
V gene: TRBV2
D gene: TRBD2